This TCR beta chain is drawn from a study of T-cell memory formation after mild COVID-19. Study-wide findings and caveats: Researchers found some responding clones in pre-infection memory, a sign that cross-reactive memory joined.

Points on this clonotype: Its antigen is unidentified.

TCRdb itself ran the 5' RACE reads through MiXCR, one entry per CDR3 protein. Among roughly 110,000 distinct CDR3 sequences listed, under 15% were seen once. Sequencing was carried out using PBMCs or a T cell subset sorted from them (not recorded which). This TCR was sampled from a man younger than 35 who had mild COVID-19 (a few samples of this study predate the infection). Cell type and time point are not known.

CDR3 DNA: TGTGCCAGCAGCTCCCGGGACAGGGTTGGCTACACCTTC. Its protein is CASSSRDRVGYTF. The V call is TRBV9, the J call TRBJ1-2; 9 bases agree with TRBD1. The CDR3 spans 13 residues. The V gene's germline CDR1 is SGDLS and CDR2 YYNGEE. The J segment lost 7 bases and the V segment lost 4 bases, leaving 5 bases of the junction unmatched.